This T cell receptor beta chain emerged from a study of blood T cell repertoires in COVID-19. Study information: Collection of acute and convalescent COVID-19 samples took place in the United States, Italy and Spain. T cells, B-cell-depleted T cells, or PBMCs provided the cDNA or gDNA that served as material.

The V end lost 1 base, the J end lost 2 bases, and 15 bases lay between the germline ends. Looked up from germline, CDR1 is SNHLY and CDR2 is FYNNEI. CDR3 length equals 16 residues. Authors' data handling: Reference gene primer amplification gave nucleated cell count estimates. Sequencing used immunoSEQ multiplex PCR; TCRdb keeps in-frame clones, though not all of them. The DNA was the basis for D and trimming; V, J and clone size are from that table. Of about 71,000 clones listed, roughly 80% are singletons. The source is a man aged 30-40 years with COVID-19, enrolled during active disease. The rearrangement joins TRBV2 to TRBJ2-7, with D possibly matching TRBD1 (5 bases). The sequencing sample was made of peripheral blood. In DNA form, the CDR3 reads TGTGCCAGCAGTGAAGACGAGACAGTAGCTACCTACGAGCAGTACTTC. Its protein product is CASSEDETVATYEQYF.